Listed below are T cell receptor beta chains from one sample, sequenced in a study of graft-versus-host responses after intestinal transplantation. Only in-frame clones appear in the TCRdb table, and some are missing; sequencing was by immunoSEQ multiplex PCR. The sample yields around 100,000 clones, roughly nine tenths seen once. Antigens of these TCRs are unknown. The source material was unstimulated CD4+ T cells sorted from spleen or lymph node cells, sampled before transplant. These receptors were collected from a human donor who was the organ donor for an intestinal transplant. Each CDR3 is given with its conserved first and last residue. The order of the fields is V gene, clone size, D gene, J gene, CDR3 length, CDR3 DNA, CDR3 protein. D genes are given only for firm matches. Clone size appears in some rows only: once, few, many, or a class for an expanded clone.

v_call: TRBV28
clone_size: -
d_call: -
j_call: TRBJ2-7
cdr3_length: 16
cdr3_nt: TGTGCCAGCAGTTTATATCGGGAGCCCGTTCCCTACGAGCAGTACTTC
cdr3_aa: CASSLYREPVPYEQYF

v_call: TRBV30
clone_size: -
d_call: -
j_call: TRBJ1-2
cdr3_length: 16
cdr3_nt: TGTGCCTGGAGGGAGGGGCCTTTCCTAGCTAACTATGGCTACACCTTC
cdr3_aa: CAWREGPFLANYGYTF

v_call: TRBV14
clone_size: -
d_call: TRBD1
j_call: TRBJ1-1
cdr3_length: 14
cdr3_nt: TGTGCCAGCAGCCAACACAGGGGGAACACTGAAGCTTTCTTT
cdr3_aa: CASSQHRGNTEAFF

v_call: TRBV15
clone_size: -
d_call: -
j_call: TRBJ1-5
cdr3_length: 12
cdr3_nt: TGTGCCACCAGCAGAGCCGGGCAGGTCCAGCATTTT
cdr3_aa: CATSRAGQVQHF

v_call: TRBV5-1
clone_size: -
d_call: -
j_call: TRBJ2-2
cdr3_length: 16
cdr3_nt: TGCGCCAGCAGCTTGGCAGGGGCCCCGAACACCGGGGAGCTGTTTTTT
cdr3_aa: CASSLAGAPNTGELFF

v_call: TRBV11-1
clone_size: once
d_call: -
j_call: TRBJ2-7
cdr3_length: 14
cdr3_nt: TGTGCCAGCAGGTATTACCCTCCGCCCTACGAGCAGTACTTC
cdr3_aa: CASRYYPPPYEQYF

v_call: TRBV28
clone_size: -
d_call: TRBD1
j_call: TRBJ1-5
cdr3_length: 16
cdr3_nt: TGTGCCAGCAGTTCGCCAACTACAGGGGGAGATCAGCCCCAGCATTTT
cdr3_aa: CASSSPTTGGDQPQHF

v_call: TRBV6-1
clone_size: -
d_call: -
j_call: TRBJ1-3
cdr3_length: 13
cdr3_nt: TGTGCCAGCAGGGACAGCTCTGGAAACACCATATATTTT
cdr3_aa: CASRDSSGNTIYF

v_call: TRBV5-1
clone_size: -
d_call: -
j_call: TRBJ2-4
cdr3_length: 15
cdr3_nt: TGCGCCAGCAGCTTGACCGGGACAGCCAAAAACATTCAGTACTTC
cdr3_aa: CASSLTGTAKNIQYF

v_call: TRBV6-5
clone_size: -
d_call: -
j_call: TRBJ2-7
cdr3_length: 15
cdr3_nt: TGTGCCAGCAGTTACTCAGGGGTCCAAAGAGGCGAGCAGTACTTC
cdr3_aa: CASSYSGVQRGEQYF

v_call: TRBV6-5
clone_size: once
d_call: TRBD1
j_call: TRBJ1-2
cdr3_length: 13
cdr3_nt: TGTGCCAGCCGTCCGACAGGGTTTTTTGGCTACACCTTC
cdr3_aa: CASRPTGFFGYTF

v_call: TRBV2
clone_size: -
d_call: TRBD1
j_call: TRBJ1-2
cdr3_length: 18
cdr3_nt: TGTGCCAGCAGGATCAAAACAATGGACAGGGCCCCGAACTATGGCTACACCTTC
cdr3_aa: CASRIKTMDRAPNYGYTF

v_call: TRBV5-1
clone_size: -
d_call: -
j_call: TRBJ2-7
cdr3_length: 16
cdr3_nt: TGCGCCAGCAGCCTTTTCGCAGGGGTCACCTCCTACGAGCAGTACTTC
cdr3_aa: CASSLFAGVTSYEQYF

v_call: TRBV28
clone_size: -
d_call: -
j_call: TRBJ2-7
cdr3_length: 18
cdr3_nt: TGTGCCAGCAGTTCGTCTCCGGGCCTAGAAGTCTTGGTGTGCGAGCAGTACTTC
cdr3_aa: CASSSSPGLEVLVCEQYF

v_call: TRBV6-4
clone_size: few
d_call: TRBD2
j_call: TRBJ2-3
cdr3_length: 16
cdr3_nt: TGTGCCAGCAGTGACTCTAGCGGGGGGGCCACAGATACGCAGTATTTT
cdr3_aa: CASSDSSGGATDTQYF

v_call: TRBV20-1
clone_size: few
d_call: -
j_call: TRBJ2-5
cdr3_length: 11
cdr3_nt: TGCAGTGCAGAGGACCAAGAGACCCAGTACTTC
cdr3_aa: CSAEDQETQYF

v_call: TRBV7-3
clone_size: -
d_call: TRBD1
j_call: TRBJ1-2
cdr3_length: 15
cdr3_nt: TGTGCCAGCAGCCCCAGGGGACAGGAGGAGGGTGGCTACACCTTC
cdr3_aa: CASSPRGQEEGGYTF

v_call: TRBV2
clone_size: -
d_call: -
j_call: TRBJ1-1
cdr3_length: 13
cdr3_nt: TGTGCCAGCACCCCCGGGGGGGCCCTTGGAGCTTTCTTT
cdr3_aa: CASTPGGALGAFF

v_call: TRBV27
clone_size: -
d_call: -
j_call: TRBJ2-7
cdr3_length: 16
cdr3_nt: TGTGCCAGCAGTTTCGCGGGGCCTCCCCTCTCCTACGAGCAGTACTTC
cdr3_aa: CASSFAGPPLSYEQYF

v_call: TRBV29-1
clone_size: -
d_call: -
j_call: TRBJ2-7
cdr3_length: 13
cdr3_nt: TGCAGCGCCGTATCCCGGGATTCCTACGAGCAGTACTTC
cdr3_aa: CSAVSRDSYEQYF

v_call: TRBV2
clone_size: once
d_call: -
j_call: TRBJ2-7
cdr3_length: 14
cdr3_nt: TGTGCCAGCAGTGAAGCTAGAGTTAGCGACGAGCAGTACTTC
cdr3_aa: CASSEARVSDEQYF

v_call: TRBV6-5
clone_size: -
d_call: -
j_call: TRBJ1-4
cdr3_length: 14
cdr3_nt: TGTGCCAGCAGTTACGAACCGGGGGAAGCAAAACTGTTTTTT
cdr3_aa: CASSYEPGEAKLFF

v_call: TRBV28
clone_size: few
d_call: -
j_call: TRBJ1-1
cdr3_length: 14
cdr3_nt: TGTGCCAGCAGTTTAAGGGGGATGAACACTGAAGCTTTCTTT
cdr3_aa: CASSLRGMNTEAFF

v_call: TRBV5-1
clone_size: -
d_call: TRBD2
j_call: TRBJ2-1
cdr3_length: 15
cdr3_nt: TGCGCCAGCAGCTTGGCTGGCGGGGGCTACAATGAGCAGTTCTTC
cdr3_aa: CASSLAGGGYNEQFF

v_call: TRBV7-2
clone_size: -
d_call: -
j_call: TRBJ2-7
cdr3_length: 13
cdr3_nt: TGTGCCAGCAGCGTAGGGCCGGGGGGCAGTCAAGACTTC
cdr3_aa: CASSVGPGGSQDF

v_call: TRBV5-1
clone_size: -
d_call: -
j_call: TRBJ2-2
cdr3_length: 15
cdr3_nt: TGCGCCACCGCGGTTGGACAGCCTTACACCGGGGAGCTGTTTTTT
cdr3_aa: CATAVGQPYTGELFF

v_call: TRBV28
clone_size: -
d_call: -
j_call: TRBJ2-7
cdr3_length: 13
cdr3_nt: TGTGCCTCAGGAATGGCACCACCCTACGAGCAGTACTTC
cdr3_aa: CASGMAPPYEQYF

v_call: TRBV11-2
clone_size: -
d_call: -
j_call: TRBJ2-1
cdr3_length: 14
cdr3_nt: TGTGCCAGCAGTTATGGACAGTTCTACAATGAGCAGTTCTTC
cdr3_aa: CASSYGQFYNEQFF